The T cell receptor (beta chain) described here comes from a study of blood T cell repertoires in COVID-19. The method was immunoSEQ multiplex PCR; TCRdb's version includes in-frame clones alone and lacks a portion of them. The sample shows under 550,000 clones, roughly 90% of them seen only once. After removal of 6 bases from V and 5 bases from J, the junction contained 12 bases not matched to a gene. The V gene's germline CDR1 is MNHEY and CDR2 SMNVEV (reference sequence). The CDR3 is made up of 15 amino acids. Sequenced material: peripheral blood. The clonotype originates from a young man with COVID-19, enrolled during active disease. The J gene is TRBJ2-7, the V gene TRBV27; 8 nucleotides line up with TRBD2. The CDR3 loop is CASSPSGTSLHEQYF. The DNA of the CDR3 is TGTGCCAGCAGCCCCTCCGGGACTAGTCTCCACGAGCAGTACTTC.